The 23 T cell receptor beta chains listed next were all sequenced from one sample in a study of blood T cell repertoires in COVID-19. Repertoires were generated with immunoSEQ multiplex PCR, while TCRdb's copy carries only in-frame clones and drops some. The repertoire includes about 410,000 clones, 86% of them detected once, and approximately 1.4% sits in the top ten. The sample taken for sequencing was peripheral blood. The receptors stem from a woman younger than 45 with active or convalescent COVID-19.

V is TRBV6-5 and J is TRBJ1-5, with TRBD1 identical over 8 bases. Germline V gives CDR1 MNHEY, CDR2 SVGAGI. This CDR3 comprises 14 residues. V shed 11 bases and J 4 bases; nucleotides not matched to a gene: 10. The CDR3 nucleotides are TGTGCCTCATGGGGACAGGTGCTTAATCAGCCCCAGCATTTT. Translating gives CASWGQVLNQPQHF.

The genes are TRBV10-3 and TRBJ2-1; the D is unclear. Between the trimmed V and J ends, which lost 2 bases and 6 bases, there was a span of 11 bases. CDR1 and CDR2 (germline): ENHRY, SYGVKD. The CDR3 contains 14 residues. CDR3 region: CAISEGPARNEQFF. In nucleotides, the CDR3 is TGTGCCATCAGTGAGGGCCCAGCGCGCAATGAGCAGTTCTTC.

The chain uses TRBV29-1 and TRBJ2-1; 7 bases match TRBD1. The CDR3 totals 12 residues. Unmatched junction bases numbered 7, after V lost 7 bases and J lost 7 bases. Looked up from germline, CDR1 is SQVTM and CDR2 is ANQGSEA. This CDR3 reads CSASTGENEQFF. The DNA for the CDR3 is TGCAGCGCCAGCACAGGGGAAAATGAGCAGTTCTTC.

A word on this clone: Additional DNA sequences in this sample encode the identical CDR3. The V and J genes are TRBV18 and TRBJ1-6; D unresolved. V dropped 3 bases and J dropped 2 bases, with 8 bases sitting between them. The germline V gene encodes CDR1 KGHSH and CDR2 LQKENI. This CDR3 is built from 15 residues. CDR3 protein: CASSPGQAYNSPLHF. CDR3 nucleotide sequence: TGTGCCAGCTCACCTGGGCAGGCCTATAATTCACCCCTCCACTTT.

This sequence joins TRBV12-5 and TRBJ1-1; 8 bases map to TRBD1. The ends lost 9 bases at V and 1 base at J; junction bases unmatched: 7. The CDR3 has 14 residues. Germline V lookup: CDR1 LGHNT, CDR2 FRNRAP. CDR3 coding DNA: TGTGCTAGAAGTCCCGGGACAGGGAACACTGAAGCTTTCTTT. This encodes CARSPGTGNTEAFF.

The chain carries TRBV6-5 and TRBJ2-7; possibly TRBD2 for D (5 bases). Germline CDR1 is MNHEY and CDR2 is SVGAGI. There are 15 residues in the CDR3. V lost 7 bases and J lost 1, with 17 bases in between. CDR3 coding DNA: TGTGCCAGCATAGCCCCTAGCACCTCTTCCTACGAGCAGTACTTC. It specifies CASIAPSTSSYEQYF.

CDR3 in DNA: TGTGCCAGCAGCCAAGTTAGTGGTTTCATGAACACTGAAGCTTTCTTT. Translation: CASSQVSGFMNTEAFF. This sequence joins TRBV14 and TRBJ1-1, with D unclear. Trimming removed 1 base at V and 0 bases at J, with 12 bases between. The germline V gene encodes CDR1 SGHDN and CDR2 FVKESK. The CDR3 is made up of 16 amino acids. The full variable domain, its missing parts supplied by reference TRBV14 and TRBJ1-1, is EAGVTQFPSHSVIEKGQTVTLRCDPISGHDNLYWYRRVMGKEIKFLLHFVKESKQDESGMPNNRFLAERTGGTYSTLKVQPAELEDSGVYFCASSQVSGFMNTEAFFGQGTRLTVV.

The V gene is TRBV25-1, the J gene TRBJ1-2; D gene uncertain. V lost 3 bases and J lost 7, with 21 bases in between. The CDR3 contains 16 residues. CDR1 is MGHDK and CDR2 is SYGVNS in the germline V gene. The CDR3 nucleotides read TGTGCCAGCAGTGATCCCGGCCGCCCCGGGTTGGCTGGCTACACCTTC. Its protein product is CASSDPGRPGLAGYTF.

V is TRBV9 and J is TRBJ1-1, with D unresolved. V lost 4 bases to trimming and J lost 12 bases, with 10 bases between them. The CDR3 loop spans 10 amino acids. The germline CDR1 and CDR2 sequences are SGDLS and YYNGEE. The CDR3 spells CASSPQVPFF. CDR3 coding DNA: TGTGCCAGCAGCCCCCAGGTCCCTTTCTTT.

This chain uses TRBV5-1 with TRBJ2-2, with 8 positions matching TRBD2. This CDR3 spans 16 amino acids. Trimming removed 7 bases from V and 4 bases from J; junction bases left unmatched: 12. Germline-derived CDR1 and CDR2 are SGHRS and YFSETQ. CDR3 bases: TGCGCCAGCCTGCCGGCAGCGGGGGCGAGCACCGGGGAGCTGTTTTTT. It encodes CASLPAAGASTGELFF.

This clone was observed once. Here the CDR3 reads CASKYRDNYEQYF. CDR3 nucleotide sequence: TGTGCCAGCAAGTACAGGGATAACTACGAGCAGTACTTC. The chain employs TRBV6-5 and TRBJ2-7, with a weak D call TRBD1 (6 bases). V was cut by 7 bases and J by 3 bases, with 13 bases left in between. The CDR3 has 13 residues. CDR1 MNHEY and CDR2 SVGAGI come from the germline V gene.

The chain links TRBV5-1 to TRBJ2-2, with D perhaps matching TRBD2 (5 bases). V gave up 0 bases and J gave up 2 bases, with 8 bases separating them. Per the germline V gene, CDR1 is SGHRS and CDR2 is YFSETQ. The CDR3 is 15 residues long. CDR3 nucleotides: TGCGCCAGCAGCTTGGGGAGGATAAACACCGGGGAGCTGTTTTTT. Translating gives CASSLGRINTGELFF.

The chain carries TRBV19 and TRBJ2-5; 10 bases agree with TRBD1. Germline loops: CDR1 LNHDA, CDR2 SQIVND (reference sequence). The trim removed 1 base at V and 6 bases at J, leaving 11 bases unmatched. This CDR3 has 17 residues. The CDR3 region is CASSIGITGTGDQTQYF. CDR3 in DNA: TGTGCCAGTAGTATAGGAATTACCGGGACAGGGGATCAGACCCAGTACTTC.

The chain links TRBV19 to TRBJ2-7, with TRBD1 as a possible D gene (5 bases). V lost 3 bases to trimming and J lost 5 bases, with 11 bases between them. The CDR3 is 13 amino acids. Germline V gene data show CDR1 as LNHDA and CDR2 as SQIVND (reference sequence). CDR3 protein: CASSIQGVDEQYF. CDR3 DNA: TGTGCCAGTAGTATTCAGGGTGTCGACGAGCAGTACTTC.

The chain carries TRBV7-6 and TRBJ2-7, with 12 positions matching TRBD2. The CDR3 totals 18 residues. CDR1 and CDR2 (germline): SGHVS, FNYEAQ. Trimming at V came to 1 base and at J to 0 bases, leaving 7 bases not matched to a gene. This CDR3 reads CASSLEASGGVSSYEQYF. CDR3 DNA sequence: TGTGCCAGCAGCTTAGAAGCTAGCGGGGGGGTTAGCTCCTACGAGCAGTACTTC. Together with reference TRBV7-6 and TRBJ2-7, the CDR3 gives the full variable domain: GAGVSQSPRYKVTKRGQDVALRCDPISGHVSLYWYRQALGQGPEFLTYFNYEAQQDKSGLPNDRFSAERPEGSISTLTIQRTEQRDSAMYRCASSLEASGGVSSYEQYFGPGTRLTVT.

V is TRBV27 and J is TRBJ1-5; D may be TRBD1 (5 bases). The V end was cut by 4 bases, the J end by 3 bases, with 22 bases between. CDR3 length equals 18 residues. CDR1 MNHEY and CDR2 SMNVEV come from the germline V gene (reference sequence). The CDR3 loop reads CASSSLWGVGNNNQPQHF. CDR3 in DNA: TGTGCCAGCAGTTCCTTATGGGGGGTAGGGAACAACAATCAGCCCCAGCATTTT.

V and J are TRBV19 and TRBJ2-1; D ambiguous. Germline V gene lookup returns CDR1 LNHDA and CDR2 SQIVND (reference sequence). This CDR3 has 13 residues. V was clipped by 3 bases and J by 7 bases, with 10 bases between them. The CDR3 nucleotides read TGTGCCAGTAGTATCCTCAAAGCAAATGAGCAGTTCTTC. The encoded protein is CASSILKANEQFF.

J is TRBJ1-4 and V is TRBV4-1; 7 nucleotides match TRBD1. V shed 3 bases, J shed 4 bases, and the junction held 8 bases outside the gene matches. The CDR3 is 16 amino acids. Per germline, CDR1 MGHRA and CDR2 YSYEKL. Written as DNA, the CDR3 is TGCGCCAGCAGCCAGCGGATCCGGGACAGTAATGAAAAACTGTTTTTT. Translation: CASSQRIRDSNEKLFF.

The chain combines TRBV6-6 with TRBJ1-2; weak D call: TRBD1 (6 bases). Germline V gives CDR1 MNHNY, CDR2 SVGAGI (reference sequence). This CDR3 is built from 16 residues. Trimming took 4 bases from V and 2 from J, leaving 17 bases between them. CDR3 protein: CASSSARGERNYGYTF. CDR3 nucleotide sequence: TGTGCCAGCAGTTCCGCCAGGGGTGAGCGGAACTATGGCTACACCTTC.

V and J are TRBV3-1 (or the pseudogene TRBV3-2) and TRBJ1-2, with unresolved D. This CDR3 spans 16 amino acids. Trimming took 2 bases from V and 9 from J, leaving 22 bases between them. CDR1 is LGHDT, CDR2 YNNKEL, per germline (reference sequence). CDR3: CASSQPPTIGEISYTF. CDR3 coding DNA: TGTGCCAGCAGCCAACCACCTACGATCGGGGAGATTAGCTACACCTTC.

This clone came up once. The V and J genes are TRBV12-3 or TRBV12-4 and TRBJ1-1; the D gene is possibly TRBD1 (6 bases). The CDR3 loop spans 11 amino acids. Between the trimmed V and J ends, which lost 4 bases and 11 bases, there was a span of 11 bases. The DNA for the CDR3 is TGTGCCAGCAGTTCCGGGACACCGGCTTTCTTT. It encodes CASSSGTPAFF.

CDR3 amino acids: CASSGTSVSYEQYF. The DNA for the CDR3 is TGTGCCAGCAGCGGGACTAGCGTTTCCTACGAGCAGTACTTC. V gene TRBV11-2 combines with J gene TRBJ2-7; TRBD2 agrees at 10 bases. CDR3 length: 14 amino acids. V lost 5 bases and J lost 1; bases outside the gene matches: 2. The germline V gene encodes CDR1 SGHAT and CDR2 FQNNGV. The full variable domain, completed using reference TRBV11-2 and TRBJ2-7, is EAGVAQSPRYKIIEKRQSVAFWCNPISGHATLYWYQQILGQGPKLLIQFQNNGVVDDSQLPKDRFSAERLKGVDSTLKIQPAKLEDSAVYLCASSGTSVSYEQYFGPGTRLTVT.

The chain couples TRBV2 to TRBJ2-7; tentative D call: TRBD1 (5 bases). V was pared by 5 bases and J by 2 bases, with 22 bases between. Germline V lookup: CDR1 SNHLY, CDR2 FYNNEI. The CDR3 covers 17 residues. This CDR3 reads CASSLGISTELTYEQYF. The CDR3 DNA follows: TGTGCCAGCAGTCTGGGAATATCGACAGAGCTGACCTACGAGCAGTACTTC.